This T cell receptor delta chain was recorded in a study of DNA immune sequencing with unique molecular identifiers (dated by TCRdb to the early 2020s). Turning to the overall study: Using immunomagnetic cell separation, gammadelta T cells were enriched from buffy coats, and the genomic DNA of these cells was sequenced. The method was checked using synthetic reference molecules and blood samples from healthy people. All donors were healthy people, and fewer than eleven of the donors were profiled using sorted gammadelta T cells from peripheral blood. Fluorescence-activated cell sorting was used to enrich gammadelta T cells from the PBMC of 10 healthy individuals. To compare enriched with non-enriched material, about 100 ng of enriched gammadelta T-cell DNA and 0.95 to 1 ug of non-enriched PBMC DNA were sequenced. An ultrasensitive DNA-based TRD repertoire sequencing method using PCR-introduced unique molecular identifiers was developed and validated in the study.

The investigation overall reported the following: Healthy donors differed in TRD repertoire diversity, and several donors were highly oligoclonal, meaning the top 5 clonotypes made up more than half of productive molecules. Among clonotypes from healthy donors, the most common TRD rearrangement was TRDV2 paired with TRDJ1. Novel TRD sequences not targeted by the primers cannot be detected with the primer-based approach.

To note about this clone: This receptor's antigen is unknown. Base qualities are missing; no much larger clone stands one base away.

The library was obtained by multiplex PCR. A 32-plex assay, with primers for all 8 TRDV and 4 TRDJ genes spanning the CDR3, was used to amplify the genomic DNA. A 12-nucleotide UMI was introduced during 2 to 4 barcoding PCR cycles, after which a second PCR was performed with Illumina adapter primers. AMPure XP beads were used to purify the libraries, and library quality was checked on a Fragment Analyzer using the HS NGS Fragment kit. An Illumina MiniSeq mid-output kit with approximately 20% PhiX and 150 cycles of paired-end reads was used for sequencing. Per the authors' processing: MIGEC version 1.2.9 was used to process the reads, grouping the reads by UMI and building error-corrected consensus sequences. Post-processing used modified VDJtools version 1.2.1 scripts and the tcR R package. Clonotypes were called again by TCRdb from the public reads via CATT, and duplicate nucleotide sequences were then merged into one entry. The V and J calls here are based on TCRdb, not the publication. Across this sample there are approximately 2,500 delta-chain clones, with 13% to 15% seen only once. Less than 25% of the sample rests with the top ten.

The cysteine opens and the phenylalanine closes a CDR3 of 15 amino acids. The retained sequence is limited to the CDR3, 45 bases, with the frame set at the first base. The source material was gamma-delta T cells from PBMCs. For the J gene the call is TRDJ1; the V gene lacks a call; the table's D call TRDD3 went unverified against the DNA. The receptor was derived from a human donor in good health. The CDR3 region: CALGRVGGYTDKLIF. The DNA sequence is as follows: TGTGCTCTTGGGCGGGTGGGGGGATACACCGATAAACTCATCTTT.